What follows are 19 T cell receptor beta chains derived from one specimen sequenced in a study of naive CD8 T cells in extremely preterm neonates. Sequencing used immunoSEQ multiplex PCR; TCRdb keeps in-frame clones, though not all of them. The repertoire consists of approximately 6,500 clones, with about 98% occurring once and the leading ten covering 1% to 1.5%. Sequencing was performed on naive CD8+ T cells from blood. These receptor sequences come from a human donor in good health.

The CDR3 protein is CASSPGQTLDEQYF. The DNA for the CDR3 is TGTGCCAGCAGTCCGGGACAGACCCTTGACGAGCAGTACTTC. This chain uses TRBV27 with TRBJ2-7; TRBD1 agrees at 7 bases. The CDR3 is made up of 14 amino acids. Germline values: CDR1 MNHEY, CDR2 SMNVEV (reference sequence). The junction had 9 bases not matched to a gene; V was cut back by 5 bases and J by 5 bases.

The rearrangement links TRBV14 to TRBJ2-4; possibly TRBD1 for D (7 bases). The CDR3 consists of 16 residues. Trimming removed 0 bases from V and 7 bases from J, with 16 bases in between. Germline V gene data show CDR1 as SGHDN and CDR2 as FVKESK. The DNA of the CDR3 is TGTGCCAGCAGCCAAGATCCCACAGGGGAGGAGAACATTCAGTACTTC. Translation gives CASSQDPTGEENIQYF.

CDR3 sequence: CASSHLESYNEQFF. CDR3 in DNA: TGTGCCAGTAGTCACTTAGAGTCCTACAATGAGCAGTTCTTC. V usage is TRBV19 and J usage is TRBJ2-1; D gene uncertain. CDR1 and CDR2 from the germline V gene are LNHDA and SQIVND (reference sequence). This CDR3 is 14 amino acids long. Trimming pared 5 bases from V and 1 base from J, leaving 9 bases between.

The CDR3 is CASSLLTGSHSPLHF. The CDR3 bases are TGTGCCAGCAGCCTCCTGACCGGGTCCCATTCACCCCTCCACTTT. This chain links TRBV28 with TRBJ1-6, with D uncertain. Between the trimmed V and J ends, which lost 6 bases and 8 bases, there was a span of 17 bases. The germline V gene encodes CDR1 MDHEN and CDR2 SYDVKM. The CDR3 length is 15 residues.

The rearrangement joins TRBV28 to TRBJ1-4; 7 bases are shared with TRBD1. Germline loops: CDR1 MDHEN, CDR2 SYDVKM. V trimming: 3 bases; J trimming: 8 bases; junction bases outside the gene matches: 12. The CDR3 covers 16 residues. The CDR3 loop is CASSFLKDRAGEKLFF. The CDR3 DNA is TGTGCCAGCAGTTTTTTAAAAGACAGGGCCGGCGAAAAACTGTTTTTT. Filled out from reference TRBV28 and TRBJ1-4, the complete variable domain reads DVKVTQSSRYLVKRTGEKVFLECVQDMDHENMFWYRQDPGLGLRLIYFSYDVKMKEKGDIPEGYSVSREKKERFSLILESASTNQTSMYLCASSFLKDRAGEKLFFGSGTQLSVL.

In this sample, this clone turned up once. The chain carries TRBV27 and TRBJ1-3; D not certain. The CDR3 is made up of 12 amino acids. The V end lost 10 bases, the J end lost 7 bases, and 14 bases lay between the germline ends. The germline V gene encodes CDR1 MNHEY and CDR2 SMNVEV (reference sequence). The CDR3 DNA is TGTGCCACTCGAGATTTTAGTAACACCATATATTTT. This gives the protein CATRDFSNTIYF.

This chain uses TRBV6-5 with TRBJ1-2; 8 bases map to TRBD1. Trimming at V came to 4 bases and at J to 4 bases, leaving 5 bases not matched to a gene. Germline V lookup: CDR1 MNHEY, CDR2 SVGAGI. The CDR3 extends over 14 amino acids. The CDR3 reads CASSLLGTGYGYTF. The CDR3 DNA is TGTGCCAGCAGTTTACTCGGGACAGGCTATGGCTACACCTTC.

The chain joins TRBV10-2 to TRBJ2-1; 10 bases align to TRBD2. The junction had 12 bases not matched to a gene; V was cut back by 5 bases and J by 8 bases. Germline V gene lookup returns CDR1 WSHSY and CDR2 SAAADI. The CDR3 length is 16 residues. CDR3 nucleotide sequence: TGCGCCAGCAGTCGACTAGCGGGTGCGAAGGACGATGAGCAGTTCTTC. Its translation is CASSRLAGAKDDEQFF.

CDR3 amino acids: CASSLRQGLNYGYTF. The CDR3 DNA reads TGTGCCAGCAGTTTGAGACAGGGGCTTAACTATGGCTACACCTTC. The chain joins TRBV28 to TRBJ1-2, with 8 bases that match TRBD1. Unmatched junction bases numbered 4, after V lost 3 bases and J lost 1 base. Germline CDR1 and CDR2: MDHEN and SYDVKM. This CDR3 has 15 amino acids.

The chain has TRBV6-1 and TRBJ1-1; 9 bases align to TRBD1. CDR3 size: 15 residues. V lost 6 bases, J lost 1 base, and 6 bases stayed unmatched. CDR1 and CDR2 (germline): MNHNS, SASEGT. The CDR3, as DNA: TGTGCCAGCAGGGGGGACAGGGCGGAGAACACTGAAGCTTTCTTT. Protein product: CASRGDRAENTEAFF.

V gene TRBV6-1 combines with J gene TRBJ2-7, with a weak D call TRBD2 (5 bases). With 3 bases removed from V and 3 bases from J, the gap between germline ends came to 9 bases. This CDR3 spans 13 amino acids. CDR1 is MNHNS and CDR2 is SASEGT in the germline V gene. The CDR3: CASSDAGLYEQYF. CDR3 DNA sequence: TGTGCCAGCAGTGATGCGGGTCTCTACGAGCAGTACTTC.

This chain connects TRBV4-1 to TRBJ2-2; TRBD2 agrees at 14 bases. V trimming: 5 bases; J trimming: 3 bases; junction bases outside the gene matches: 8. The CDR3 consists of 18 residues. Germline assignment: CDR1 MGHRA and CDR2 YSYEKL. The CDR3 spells CASSSPTSGRADTGELFF. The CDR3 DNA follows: TGCGCCAGCAGCTCCCCGACTAGCGGGAGGGCCGACACCGGGGAGCTGTTTTTT.

DNA for the CDR3: TGTGCCAGCAGCCGGTTCCGGGACAGGGGGACCGGGGAGCTGTTTTTT. As protein: CASSRFRDRGTGELFF. This sequence joins TRBV14 and TRBJ2-2; TRBD1 agrees at 11 bases. Germline V lookup: CDR1 SGHDN, CDR2 FVKESK. With 4 bases clipped from V and 5 bases from J, the junction kept 6 bases outside the gene matches. The CDR3 has 16 amino acids.

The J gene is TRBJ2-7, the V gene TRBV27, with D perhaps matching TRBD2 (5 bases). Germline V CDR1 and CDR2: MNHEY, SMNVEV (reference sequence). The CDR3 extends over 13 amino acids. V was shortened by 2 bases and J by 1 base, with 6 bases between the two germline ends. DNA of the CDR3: TGTGCCAGCAGTTTAAGCGGTTCCTACGAGCAGTACTTC. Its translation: CASSLSGSYEQYF.

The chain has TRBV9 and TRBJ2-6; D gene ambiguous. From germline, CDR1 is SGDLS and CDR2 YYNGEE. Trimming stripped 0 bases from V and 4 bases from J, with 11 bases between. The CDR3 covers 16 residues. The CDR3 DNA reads TGTGCCAGCAGCGTAGATCTAGAGTTCGGGGCCAACGTCCTGACTTTC. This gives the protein CASSVDLEFGANVLTF. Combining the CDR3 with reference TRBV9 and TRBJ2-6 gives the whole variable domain DSGVTQTPKHLITATGQRVTLRCSPRSGDLSVYWYQQSLDQGLQFLIQYYNGEERAKGNILERFSAQQFPDLHSELNLSSLELGDSALYFCASSVDLEFGANVLTFGAGSRLTVL.

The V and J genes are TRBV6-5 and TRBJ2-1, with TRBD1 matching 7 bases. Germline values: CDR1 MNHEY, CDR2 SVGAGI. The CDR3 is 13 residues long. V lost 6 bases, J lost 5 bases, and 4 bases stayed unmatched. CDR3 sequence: CASRVGQHNEQFF. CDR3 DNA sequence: TGTGCCAGCAGGGTGGGACAGCACAATGAGCAGTTCTTC.

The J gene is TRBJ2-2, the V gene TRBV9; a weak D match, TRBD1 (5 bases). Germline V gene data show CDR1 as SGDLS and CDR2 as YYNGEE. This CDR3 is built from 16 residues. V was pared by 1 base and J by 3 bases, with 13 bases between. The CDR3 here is CASSVSRVSHTGELFF. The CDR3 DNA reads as TGTGCCAGCAGCGTATCCAGGGTCAGCCACACCGGGGAGCTGTTTTTT.

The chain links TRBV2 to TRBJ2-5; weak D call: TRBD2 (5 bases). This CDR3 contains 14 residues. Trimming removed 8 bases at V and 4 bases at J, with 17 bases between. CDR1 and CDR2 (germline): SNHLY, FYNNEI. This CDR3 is CASGLFFEGETQYF. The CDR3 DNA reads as TGTGCCAGCGGCCTCTTCTTCGAGGGAGAGACCCAGTACTTC.

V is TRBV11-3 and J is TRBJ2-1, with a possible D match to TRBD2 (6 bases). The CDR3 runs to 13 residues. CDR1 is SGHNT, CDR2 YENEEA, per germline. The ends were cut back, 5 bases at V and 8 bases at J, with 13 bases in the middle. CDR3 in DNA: TGTGCCAGCAGCCCGAAATGGGAGGATGAGCAGTTCTTC. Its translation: CASSPKWEDEQFF.